Listed below are T cell receptor beta chains from one sample, sequenced in a study of CD8 T cells in ankylosing spondylitis. One entry per CDR3 protein, called by TCRdb with MiXCR from the 5' RACE reads. The table includes under 950,000 distinct CDR3 sequences, 19% detected once. Sequencing was carried out using blood, either unsorted or a sorted T cell fraction (not recorded which). The source is a male donor with ankylosing spondylitis. CDR3s include the opening cysteine and the closing phenylalanine or tryptophan. D genes are given only for firm matches. Clone size appears in some rows only: once, few, many, or a class for an expanded clone.

length	V	size	D	J	DNA	CDR3
16	TRBV12-3/TRBV12-4	few	TRBD2	TRBJ2-2	TGTGCCAGCAGTTTTGTAGCGGGAGTTACCACCGGGGAGCTGTTTTTT	CASSFVAGVTTGELFF
17	TRBV20-1	.	TRBD1	TRBJ1-5	TGCAGTGCTAGAGGACGGGACAGCATTTGGGGCAATCAGCCCCAGCATTTT	CSARGRDSIWGNQPQHF
13	TRBV12-3/TRBV12-4	.	.	TRBJ2-5	TGTGCCAGCACCGGACGGAACCAAGAGACCCAGTACTTC	CASTGRNQETQYF
15	TRBV6-4	.	.	TRBJ2-1	TGTGCCAGCAGTCACCGCGTAGGGTCCTACAATGAGCAGTTCTTC	CASSHRVGSYNEQFF
14	TRBV20-1	few	.	TRBJ1-2	TGCAGTGCTATCCGCCAAGGGTTGCCCTATGGCTACACCTTC	CSAIRQGLPYGYTF
15	TRBV19	.	TRBD2	TRBJ2-1	TGTGCCAGTAGTATAGACCCTAGCGGGAGGGATGAGCAGTTCTTC	CASSIDPSGRDEQFF
13	TRBV29-1	few	.	TRBJ1-6	TGCAGCGTCGCGGACAGCTATAATTCACCCCTCCACTTT	CSVADSYNSPLHF
18	TRBV20-1	.	TRBD1	TRBJ2-6	TGCAGTGCTAGAGACTTAGGACAGGCCGACTCTGGGGCCAACGTCCTGACTTTC	CSARDLGQADSGANVLTF
13	TRBV12-3/TRBV12-4	.	.	TRBJ2-5	TGTGCCAGCAGTGCCAGGCTGCGGGAGACCCAGTACTTC	CASSARLRETQYF
13	TRBV10-3	.	TRBD2	TRBJ2-7	TGTGCCACCGGACCTAGCGGGTCCTACGAGCAGTACTTC	CATGPSGSYEQYF
13	TRBV4-1	.	.	TRBJ1-4	TGCGCCAGCAGCCAAGTTCAAGGCGAAAAACTGTTTTTT	CASSQVQGEKLFF
14	TRBV2	.	.	TRBJ2-6	TGTGCCAGCAACTCCTTCTCTGGGGCCAACGTCCTGACTTTC	CASNSFSGANVLTF
15	TRBV5-1	.	.	TRBJ2-1	TGCGCCAGCAGCAAGAGTCAGAGCTCCTACAATGAGCAGTTCTTC	CASSKSQSSYNEQFF
16	TRBV7-9	.	TRBD2	TRBJ2-1	TGTGCCAGCAGCTTAGCTACTAGCGGGTTCTACAATGAGCAGTTCTTC	CASSLATSGFYNEQFF
17	TRBV24-1	.	TRBD1	TRBJ1-4	TGTGCCACCAGTGATTCTACAGGGGCAGCAACTAATGAAAAACTGTTTTTT	CATSDSTGAATNEKLFF
18	TRBV28	few	TRBD2	TRBJ2-2	TGTGCCAGCAGGCCTGGACTAGCGGGAGTTACTCAACCCGGGGAGCTGTTTTTT	CASRPGLAGVTQPGELFF
13	TRBV12-3/TRBV12-4	.	.	TRBJ2-7	TGTGCCAGCAGCGGACAGTCGCCCTACGAGCAGTACTTC	CASSGQSPYEQYF
17	TRBV7-6	.	.	TRBJ1-4	TGTGCCAGCAGCCAAGAGATCGGACAGCCAACAAATGAAAAACTGTTTTTT	CASSQEIGQPTNEKLFF
18	TRBV27	few	.	TRBJ1-1	TGTGCCAGCAGTTTATTTCGGGGCGCAGGGGTCAAGAACACTGAAGCTTTCTTT	CASSLFRGAGVKNTEAFF
15	TRBV27	few	TRBD1	TRBJ1-1	TGTGCCAGCAGTTCCGGGACAGGGGGCTTCGATGAAGCTTTCTTT	CASSSGTGGFDEAFF
16	TRBV5-1	.	.	TRBJ1-1	TGCGCCAGCAGCTTGGAAGTGGGGTCGGGGACCACTGAAGCTTTCTTT	CASSLEVGSGTTEAFF
15	TRBV5-5	.	.	TRBJ2-1	TGTGCCAGCAGTCATGGGGCTAGTCCATACAATGAGCAGTTCTTC	CASSHGASPYNEQFF
15	TRBV3-1	once	.	TRBJ2-7	TGTGCCAGCAGCCCCCGGCCGGGGGCGCCCTACGAGCAGTACTTC	CASSPRPGAPYEQYF
13	TRBV7-9	few	.	TRBJ1-1	TGTGCCAGCAGGGACGGGTTGAACACTGAAGCTTTCTTT	CASRDGLNTEAFF
15	TRBV12-5	few	TRBD2	TRBJ2-1	TGTGCTAGTGGCCAAGCGGGGGGTGTCTCAAATGAGCAGTTCTTC	CASGQAGGVSNEQFF
15	TRBV12-3/TRBV12-4	many	.	TRBJ2-7	TGTGCCAGCAGTTTAAGCCCCCCCCAGCTAAAGGAGCAGTACTTC	CASSLSPPQLKEQYF
16	TRBV5-6	few	TRBD1	TRBJ2-7	TGTGCCAGCAGCTGGAGGGGCGGGACAGGAGTCTACGAGCAGTACTTC	CASSWRGGTGVYEQYF
14	TRBV19	.	.	TRBJ1-1	TGTGCCAGTAGTTATTTGGCGAGGGGCACTGAAGCTTTCTTT	CASSYLARGTEAFF
14	TRBV12-3/TRBV12-4	.	.	TRBJ1-5	TGTGCCAGCAGCCCCCGTCCTAGCAATCAGCCCCAGCATTTT	CASSPRPSNQPQHF
16	TRBV29-1	.	.	TRBJ2-3	TGCAGCGTTGAAGATCAGGCAGGGGTCGGCACAGATACGCAGTATTTT	CSVEDQAGVGTDTQYF
13	TRBV12-3/TRBV12-4	few	.	TRBJ1-5	TGTGCCAGCAGTTCGGATCAGAATCAGCCCCAGCATTTT	CASSSDQNQPQHF
17	TRBV20-1	.	TRBD2	TRBJ2-2	TGCAGTGCTAGACCCGCGGGCGAGCGGGGGATTACCGGGGAGCTGTTTTTT	CSARPAGERGITGELFF
16	TRBV12-3/TRBV12-4	few	.	TRBJ2-1	TGTGCCAGCAGTCCCCCAGACCGCCAACCCTACAATGAGCAGTTCTTC	CASSPPDRQPYNEQFF
16	TRBV9	few	TRBD1	TRBJ1-6	TGTGCCAGCAGCGTAGGAAGTGGGGACAGGCTTACAACCCTCCACTTT	CASSVGSGDRLTTLHF
16	TRBV4-1	.	.	TRBJ1-5	TGCGCCAGCAGCCACGACCCAGGGGCTAGCAATCAGCCCCAGCATTTT	CASSHDPGASNQPQHF
15	TRBV14	.	.	TRBJ2-1	TGTGCCAGCAGCCAAGAGGGGGCTCCCTACAATGAGCAGTTCTTC	CASSQEGAPYNEQFF
16	TRBV20-1	.	.	TRBJ1-2	TGCAGTGCTAGTTATGACCGGACGGCACCCAAAGGTGGCTACACCTTC	CSASYDRTAPKGGYTF
13	TRBV12-3/TRBV12-4	.	.	TRBJ1-2	TGTGCCAGCACCTTGGCGACAGGAAGTGGCTACACCTTC	CASTLATGSGYTF
16	TRBV13	.	.	TRBJ2-2	TGTGCCAGCAGCCAAAGGGACTTCCCAAACACCGGGGAGCTGTTTTTT	CASSQRDFPNTGELFF
16	TRBV5-1	.	TRBD1	TRBJ1-1	TGCGCCAGCAGCTTGGTGGGACAGATCATGAACACTGAAGCTTTCTTT	CASSLVGQIMNTEAFF
12	TRBV5-1	many	TRBD2	TRBJ2-1	TGCGCCAGCAGAAGGGAGGGAGATGAGCAGTTCTTC	CASRREGDEQFF
15	TRBV10-3	.	.	TRBJ2-3	TGTGCCATCAGTGATGCTGGGGGGCAGGGAGATACGCAGTATTTT	CAISDAGGQGDTQYF
15	TRBV2	few	.	TRBJ1-2	TGTGCCAGCAGTGGGACTCTTGACTGGCTAAATGGCTACACCTTC	CASSGTLDWLNGYTF